A single sample gave rise to the 28 T cell receptor beta chains below, sequenced in a study of cytomegalovirus exposure and HLA in healthy donors. PCR employed 60 Vbeta and 13 Jbeta primers. The protocol was immunoSEQ multiplex PCR, while the TCRdb copy is restricted to in-frame clones and leaves out a portion. The table has almost 85,000 clones, roughly 78% seen once. The source material was PBMCs. The receptors derive from a male donor in good health and CMV-seropositive.

This rearrangement joins TRBV5-1 to TRBJ2-1, with 7 positions matching TRBD2. V shed 5 bases, J shed 3 bases, and the junction held 8 bases outside the gene matches. CDR3 length: 15 amino acids. Germline V lookup: CDR1 SGHRS, CDR2 YFSETQ. In DNA form, the CDR3 reads TGCGCCAGCAGTAATGGCGGGAGCTTCTACAATGAGCAGTTCTTC. This encodes CASSNGGSFYNEQFF.

V gene TRBV7-9 combines with J gene TRBJ2-3, with a weak D call TRBD1 (6 bases). V lost 4 bases and J 6 bases, leaving 11 bases between the germline ends. This CDR3 has 13 amino acids. CDR1 and CDR2 from the germline V gene are SEHNR and FQNEAQ (reference sequence). CDR3 sequence reads: CASSSRTADTQYF. DNA of the CDR3: TGTGCCAGCAGCTCAAGGACAGCCGATACGCAGTATTTT.

The rearrangement joins TRBV28 to TRBJ1-5, with 8 bases matching TRBD1. CDR3 size: 15 residues. Looked up from germline, CDR1 is MDHEN and CDR2 is SYDVKM. V was pared by 5 bases and J by 5 bases, with 8 bases of the junction left unmatched. CDR3 DNA sequence: TGTGCCAGCAGTCCAAGAGGGACAGGCTATCAGCCCCAGCATTTT. It specifies CASSPRGTGYQPQHF.

The chain employs TRBV7-9 and TRBJ2-3; 9 nucleotides align to TRBD1. With V trimmed by 6 bases and J by 3 bases, 1 base remained unmatched. Germline V gives CDR1 SEHNR, CDR2 FQNEAQ (reference sequence). The length of the CDR3 is 13 residues. Here the CDR3 reads CASRDRGTDTQYF. CDR3 coding DNA: TGTGCCAGCAGAGACAGGGGGACAGATACGCAGTATTTT.

The V call is TRBV30, the J call TRBJ2-3, with D tentatively TRBD2 (6 bases). This CDR3 spans 12 amino acids. With 2 bases removed from V and 6 bases from J, the gap between germline ends came to 9 bases. From germline, CDR1 is GTSNPN and CDR2 SVGIG (reference sequence). The CDR3: CAWSRELDTQYF. Written as DNA, the CDR3 is TGTGCCTGGAGTCGGGAGTTGGATACGCAGTATTTT.

J is TRBJ1-3 and V is TRBV5-1; D ambiguous. Trimming left V 4 bases short and J 0 bases short, with 5 bases between. This CDR3 region has 13 residues. The germline V gene has CDR1 SGHRS and CDR2 YFSETQ. The CDR3 bases are TGCGCCAGCAGCAACTTCTCTGGAAACACCATATATTTT. This encodes CASSNFSGNTIYF.

This clone has just one count. The J gene is TRBJ1-1, the V gene TRBV6-5; possible D gene TRBD1, 5 bases. This CDR3 contains 15 residues. Trimming stripped 5 bases from V and 1 base from J, with 14 bases between. From germline, CDR1 is MNHEY and CDR2 SVGAGI. The CDR3 coding sequence is TGTGCCAGCAGTGGACCCGGCGGGGGGAACACTGAAGCTTTCTTT. The encoded protein is CASSGPGGGNTEAFF.

CDR3 sequence: CASREGAGANREQYF. CDR3 DNA sequence: TGTGCCAGCAGGGAAGGAGCGGGAGCAAACCGGGAGCAGTACTTC. The chain has TRBV7-9 and TRBJ2-7; TRBD2 matches 8 bases. The CDR3 consists of 15 residues. Germline assignment: CDR1 SEHNR and CDR2 FQNEAQ (reference sequence). V was clipped by 6 bases and J by 7 bases; unmatched bases: 14. The full variable domain, rest sourced from reference TRBV7-9 and TRBJ2-7, is DTGVSQNPRHKITKRGQNVTFRCDPISEHNRLYWYRQTLGQGPEFLTYFQNEAQLEKSRLLSDRFSAERPKGSFSTLEIQRTEQGDSAMYLCASREGAGANREQYFGPGTRLTVT.

The chain uses TRBV6-1 and TRBJ1-5; 8 bases match TRBD1. This CDR3 is 14 amino acids long. Germline V gene data show CDR1 as MNHNS and CDR2 as SASEGT. The J segment lost 7 bases and the V segment lost 3 bases, leaving 5 bases of the junction unmatched. The CDR3 here is CASSDGQGGQPQHF. For the CDR3, the DNA is TGTGCCAGCAGTGACGGACAGGGAGGCCAGCCCCAGCATTTT.

The chain has TRBV2 and TRBJ1-5, with 8 positions matching TRBD1. This CDR3 has 17 amino acids. CDR1 is SNHLY, CDR2 FYNNEI, per germline. V trimming: 4 bases; J trimming: 0 bases; junction bases outside the gene matches: 8. The CDR3 region is CASSAGTGGYSNQPQHF. The CDR3 nucleotides are TGTGCCAGCAGTGCCGGGACAGGAGGGTATAGCAATCAGCCCCAGCATTTT.

This sequence joins TRBV7-9 and TRBJ2-7, with 7 bases matching TRBD1. The trim removed 5 bases at V and 2 bases at J, leaving 6 bases unmatched. The length of the CDR3 is 14 residues. In germline, CDR1 is SEHNR, CDR2 FQNEAQ (reference sequence). The chain's CDR3 is CASSPWDSPYEQYF. The CDR3 DNA follows: TGTGCCAGCAGCCCCTGGGACAGCCCCTACGAGCAGTACTTC.

The V call is TRBV5-4, the J call TRBJ2-1, with 7 positions matching TRBD2. There are 14 residues in the CDR3. V shed 1 base and J 5 bases; nucleotides not matched to a gene: 3. Germline assignment: CDR1 SGHNT and CDR2 YYREEE (reference sequence). The CDR3 region has the DNA TGTGCCAGCAGCTTGACTAGCGCCAACAATGAGCAGTTCTTC. Amino acids: CASSLTSANNEQFF.

The chain couples TRBV18 to TRBJ1-4; 7 bases match TRBD1. V shed 3 bases and J 5 bases; nucleotides not matched to a gene: 3. This CDR3 comprises 14 residues. CDR1 is KGHSH and CDR2 is LQKENI in the germline V gene. CDR3: CASSPGTDNEKLFF. DNA for the CDR3: TGTGCCAGCTCACCCGGGACAGACAATGAAAAACTGTTTTTT.

This clone has just a few counts. The chain recombines TRBV7-2 with TRBJ1-1; the match to TRBD1 covers 8 bases. Looked up from germline, CDR1 is SGHTA and CDR2 is FQGNSA. The CDR3 extends over 13 amino acids. V lost 5 bases, J lost 7 bases, and 6 bases stayed unmatched. The CDR3 nucleotides are TGTGCCAGCAGCCTGACAGGGGTCGGTGAAGCTTTCTTT. As protein: CASSLTGVGEAFF.

The chain combines TRBV28 with TRBJ2-7, with D perhaps matching TRBD2 (6 bases). The CDR3 has 15 residues. Trimming left V 5 bases short and J 9 bases short, with 23 bases between. From germline, CDR1 is MDHEN and CDR2 SYDVKM. The CDR3 DNA follows: TGTGCCAGCAGTAACGACGGGAGCCCCATAAGTGGGCAGTACTTC. It translates to CASSNDGSPISGQYF.

This sequence joins TRBV9 and TRBJ2-7; TRBD2 agrees at 8 bases. V lost 3 bases to trimming and J lost 5 bases; unmatched junction nucleotides: 7. Germline CDR1 and CDR2: SGDLS and YYNGEE. The CDR3 is 14 amino acids. The DNA for the CDR3 is TGTGCCAGCAGCGCGAGCGGGAGCGGCGACGAGCAGTACTTC. It translates to CASSASGSGDEQYF.

The rearrangement uses TRBV7-2 and TRBJ1-4; D gene uncertain. Germline values: CDR1 SGHTA, CDR2 FQGNSA. Trimming stripped 1 base from V and 4 bases from J, with 7 bases between. The length of the CDR3 is 14 residues. CDR3 loop: CASSLGQFNEKLFF. In DNA, the CDR3 is TGTGCCAGCAGCTTAGGGCAGTTTAATGAAAAACTGTTTTTT.

This clone has a handful of counts. The rearrangement uses TRBV6-1 and TRBJ2-2; D perhaps matches TRBD1 (6 bases). This CDR3 has 15 residues. Germline assignment: CDR1 MNHNS and CDR2 SASEGT. Between the trimmed V and J ends, which lost 4 bases and 1 base, there was a span of 10 bases. Here the CDR3 DNA reads TGTGCCAGCAGTGTAAAACAGGGGAACACCGGGGAGCTGTTTTTT. Protein product: CASSVKQGNTGELFF.

This clone was detected ten times or more. CDR3 nucleotides: TGTGCCAGCAGCCCATCCAAAGAGACCCAGTACTTC. It translates to CASSPSKETQYF. The V call is TRBV28, the J call TRBJ2-5; D call uncertain. The CDR3 spans 12 residues. Trimming cost V 6 bases and J 3 bases, with 8 bases left between them. CDR1 is MDHEN and CDR2 is SYDVKM in the germline V gene.

This clone was seen a few times. The J gene is TRBJ1-1, the V gene TRBV19; D remains unclear. This CDR3 has 13 amino acids. Germline CDR1 reads LNHDA; CDR2 reads SQIVND (reference sequence). Between the trimmed V and J ends, which lost 6 bases and 0 bases, there was a span of 8 bases. CDR3 protein: CASSLLMNTEAFF. CDR3 nucleotides: TGTGCCAGTAGCCTCCTAATGAACACTGAAGCTTTCTTT.

The chain uses TRBV9 and TRBJ1-1, with 10 bases identical to TRBD1. Germline V gene data show CDR1 as SGDLS and CDR2 as YYNGEE. The CDR3 runs 17 residues. J was trimmed by 5 bases and V by 0 bases; bases with no gene match: 10. The CDR3 region is CASSVDHGQGVRTEAFF. CDR3 coding DNA: TGTGCCAGCAGCGTAGACCACGGACAGGGGGTTAGGACTGAAGCTTTCTTT. Based on the CDR3 plus reference TRBV9 and TRBJ1-1, the full variable domain is DSGVTQTPKHLITATGQRVTLRCSPRSGDLSVYWYQQSLDQGLQFLIQYYNGEERAKGNILERFSAQQFPDLHSELNLSSLELGDSALYFCASSVDHGQGVRTEAFFGQGTRLTVV.

The CDR3 nucleotides read TGCGCCAGCAGCCAAGTCACAGGGGTGAGCAATCAGCCCCAGCATTTT. This translates into CASSQVTGVSNQPQHF. The chain has TRBV4-1 and TRBJ1-5, with 7 bases matching TRBD1. From germline, CDR1 is MGHRA and CDR2 YSYEKL. The J segment lost 1 base and the V segment lost 1 base, leaving 4 bases of the junction unmatched. CDR3 length: 16 amino acids.

CDR3 residues: CASSPELRNTIYF. The CDR3 nucleotides read TGTGCCAGCTCTCCAGAGTTAAGAAACACCATATATTTT. V is TRBV18 and J is TRBJ1-3; D is uncertain. Trimming stripped 6 bases from V and 5 bases from J, with 11 bases between. CDR1 KGHSH and CDR2 LQKENI come from the germline V gene. The CDR3 consists of 13 residues.

CDR3 region: CASSPPTGVNEKLFF. The CDR3 region has the DNA TGTGCCAGCAGTCCCCCAACAGGGGTTAATGAAAAACTGTTTTTT. The chain has TRBV28 and TRBJ1-4; TRBD1 matches 7 bases. In germline, CDR1 is MDHEN, CDR2 SYDVKM. V dropped 5 bases and J dropped 4; count of bases not matched to a gene: 7. The CDR3 is 15 amino acids.

The chain links TRBV9 to TRBJ2-5; 8 bases match TRBD2. J gave up 4 bases and V 1 base, and 15 bases lay outside the gene matches. CDR1 and CDR2 (germline): SGDLS, YYNGEE. The CDR3 runs to 18 residues. CDR3 sequence (DNA): TGTGCCAGCAGCGTAATGGCGGGTAGCGGGAAGGGGGGAGAGACCCAGTACTTC. As protein: CASSVMAGSGKGGETQYF.

V and J are TRBV18 and TRBJ2-3, with 9 bases matching TRBD2. The V and J ends lost 3 bases and 2 bases, in that order; junction bases with no gene match: 6. The CDR3 consists of 16 residues. Germline V CDR1 and CDR2: KGHSH, LQKENI. The CDR3 DNA reads TGTGCCAGCTCACCGAGCCTAGCGGGGCTCACAGATACGCAGTATTTT. Its protein product is CASSPSLAGLTDTQYF.

V and J are TRBV19 and TRBJ2-1; 11 positions match TRBD2. The J segment lost 5 bases and the V segment lost 1 base, leaving 7 bases of the junction unmatched. This CDR3 spans 17 amino acids. Per the germline V gene, CDR1 is LNHDA and CDR2 is SQIVND (reference sequence). In DNA form, the CDR3 reads TGTGCCAGTAGTATAGTGTGGACTAGCGGGTTTAACAATGAGCAGTTCTTC. This codes for CASSIVWTSGFNNEQFF. The full variable domain, its missing parts supplied by reference TRBV19 and TRBJ2-1, is DGGITQSPKYLFRKEGQNVTLSCEQNLNHDAMYWYRQDPGQGLRLIYYSQIVNDFQKGDIAEGYSVSREKKESFPLTVTSAQKNPTAFYLCASSIVWTSGFNNEQFFGPGTRLTVL.

This clone appeared once. J is TRBJ2-7 and V is TRBV19, with D perhaps matching TRBD1 (6 bases). This CDR3 comprises 14 residues. Trimming pared 5 bases from V and 0 bases from J, leaving 11 bases between. CDR1 is LNHDA, CDR2 SQIVND, per germline (reference sequence). In DNA form, the CDR3 reads TGTGCCAGTAGTGCCACAGGGAGCTCCTACGAGCAGTACTTC. Translation: CASSATGSSYEQYF.